This T cell receptor beta chain is drawn from a study of T-cell memory formation after mild COVID-19. Background on the study: Largely, the TCR clusters proved donor specific.

CDR1 and CDR2 (germline): SGDLS, YYNGEE. With V trimmed by 4 bases and J by 6 bases, 12 bases remained unmatched. The CDR3 is made up of 16 amino acids. The authors produced TCR alpha and TCR beta cDNA libraries with sample barcodes and UMIs by 5'RACE using constant-segment primers. TCRdb processed the 5' RACE reads anew with MiXCR; each CDR3 protein has one entry. The sample yields some 440,000 distinct CDR3 sequences, roughly 25% seen once. Study-level results: Among CD4+ contracting clones, most were CM and EM, and CD8+ ones EMRA.

With regard to this clonotype: Its antigen remains unidentified.

The rearrangement links TRBV9 to TRBJ2-3; 9 bases agree with TRBD2. This TCR was sampled from an adult woman who had mild COVID-19 (a few samples of this study predate the infection). Cell type and time point are not known. Sequencing was done on a sample of PBMCs or a T cell subset sorted from them (not recorded which). The CDR3 sequence: CASSLRAGGPMDTQYF. For the CDR3, the DNA is TGTGCCAGCAGCCTAAGGGCGGGGGGGCCGATGGATACGCAGTATTTT.